This T cell receptor (beta chain) was obtained from a study of T cells of healthy individuals. CDR3 length equals 12 residues. Between the trimmed V and J ends, which lost 5 bases and 4 bases, there was a span of 7 bases. Germline V CDR1 and CDR2: SNHLY, FYNNEI. This clonotype was found many times. Using its own MiXCR run on the 5' RACE reads, TCRdb lists one record per CDR3 protein. The sample lists 40,000 to 45,000 distinct CDR3 sequences, about 5% occurring once. The chain has TRBV2 and TRBJ2-3; unclear D gene. The receptor comes from a human donor in good health. In DNA form, the CDR3 reads TGTGCCAGCAGTTACAGCCCAGATACGCAGTATTTT. Residues: CASSYSPDTQYF.